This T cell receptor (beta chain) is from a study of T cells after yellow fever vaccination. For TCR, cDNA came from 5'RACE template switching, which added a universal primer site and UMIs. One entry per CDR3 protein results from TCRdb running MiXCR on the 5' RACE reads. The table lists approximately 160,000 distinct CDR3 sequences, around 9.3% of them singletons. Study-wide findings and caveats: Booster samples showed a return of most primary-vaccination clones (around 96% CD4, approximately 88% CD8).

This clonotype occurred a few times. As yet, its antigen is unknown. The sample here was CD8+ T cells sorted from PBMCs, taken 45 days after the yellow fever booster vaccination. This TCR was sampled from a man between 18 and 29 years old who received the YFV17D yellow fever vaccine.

CDR3 amino acids: CASSYSPRGENIQYF. The CDR3 DNA reads TGTGCCAGCAGTTACTCCCCCCGGGGAGAGAACATTCAGTACTTC. The rearrangement uses TRBV6-5 and TRBJ2-4; tentative D call: TRBD2 (5 bases). CDR1 is MNHEY and CDR2 is SVGAGI in the germline V gene. The V end lost 0 bases, the J end lost 7 bases, and 13 bases lay between the germline ends. The CDR3 runs 15 residues.